These 27 T cell receptor beta chains originate from one sample sequenced in a study of CD8 T cells in ankylosing spondylitis (dated by TCRdb to 2016 to 2017). Library prep was done by 5' RACE. Sequencing relied on an Illumina HiSeq 2500. The public reads were reanalyzed by TCRdb: fastp trimming at Q25, MiXCR alignment, in-frame beta chains only. Merged by CDR3 protein, the rows form single entries marked with the most common genes and DNA. This sample comprises approximately 240,000 distinct CDR3 sequences, about 10% of them detected only once. Jointly, the top ten make up 2.6% of the sample. Sequencing was done on a sample of blood, either unsorted or a sorted T cell fraction (not recorded which). Receptor source: a male donor with ankylosing spondylitis or in good health (not recorded which).

The chain combines TRBV30 with TRBJ1-4, with D possibly TRBD1 on 5 matching bases. Germline CDR1 reads GTSNPN; CDR2 reads SVGIG (reference sequence). The CDR3 consists of 16 residues. V shed 0 bases and J shed 8 bases, with 19 bases lying between them. The CDR3 spells CAWSVSRPTAGEKLFF. The CDR3 DNA sequence: TGTGCCTGGAGTGTATCCCGCCCGACAGCAGGGGAAAAACTGTTTTTT.

This clonotype was picked up many times. The chain is built from TRBV7-9 and TRBJ2-3, with TRBD2 matching 7 bases. The CDR3 is made up of 15 amino acids. Germline V CDR1 and CDR2: SEHNR, FQNEAQ (reference sequence). V dropped 1 base and J dropped 5; count of bases not matched to a gene: 6. The chain's CDR3 is CASSLGWDYGDTQYF. The DNA for the CDR3 is TGTGCCAGCAGCTTAGGCTGGGACTACGGAGATACGCAGTATTTT.

This clonotype was seen a few times. The chain links TRBV11-2 to TRBJ2-3; D is tentatively TRBD1 or TRBD2 (5 bases each). CDR3 length: 16 amino acids. Germline V gene lookup returns CDR1 SGHAT and CDR2 FQNNGV. V was cut by 1 base and J by 0 bases, with 11 bases left in between. The CDR3 here is CASSLGRDPSTDTQYF. In DNA form, the CDR3 reads TGTGCCAGCAGCTTAGGCCGGGACCCTAGCACAGATACGCAGTATTTT.

This clonotype has a count of ten or more. The CDR3 DNA reads TGTGCCAGCAGTGTGACAGGCTCCAATCAGCCCCAGCATTTT. Translated, it gives CASSVTGSNQPQHF. The chain couples TRBV2 to TRBJ1-5; D might be TRBD1 (6 bases). Germline CDR1 reads SNHLY; CDR2 reads FYNNEI. The CDR3 is made up of 14 amino acids. V was cut by 4 bases and J by 3 bases, with 10 bases left in between.

The chain links TRBV6-2 or TRBV6-3 to TRBJ1-1; D unclear. The germline gives CDR1 MNHEY, CDR2 SVGEGT. V was shortened by 4 bases and J by 0 bases, with 12 bases between the two germline ends. CDR3 length: 15 amino acids. In DNA, the CDR3 is TGTGCCAGCAGTTCCCTCGGCAGCATGAACACTGAAGCTTTCTTT. This gives the protein CASSSLGSMNTEAFF.

In its sample, this clonotype was seen many times. The chain combines TRBV3-1 with TRBJ2-7; 8 nucleotides match TRBD2. With V trimmed by 4 bases and J by 6 bases, 5 bases remained unmatched. CDR1 and CDR2 (germline): LGHDT, YNNKEL (reference sequence). The CDR3 contains 13 residues. CDR3 DNA sequence: TGTGCCAGCAGCCCCGTAGCGGGGACCGAGCAGTACTTC. It codes for CASSPVAGTEQYF.

Many counts were recorded for this clonotype. The genes are TRBV6-5 and TRBJ2-3; D call uncertain. V lost 0 bases, J lost 2 bases, and 15 bases lay in between. The CDR3 runs 17 residues. Germline lookup yields CDR1 MNHEY and CDR2 SVGAGI. The CDR3 coding sequence is TGTGCCAGCAGTTACTCGGCAGAATTACTCTCCACAGATACGCAGTATTTT. Its translation is CASSYSAELLSTDTQYF.

This clonotype was counted many times. The V gene is TRBV12-3 or TRBV12-4, the J gene TRBJ2-7; possibly TRBD2 for D (5 bases). The CDR3 is 12 amino acids. Trimming shortened V by 5 bases and J by 3 bases, and 8 bases separated the two germline ends. CDR3 sequence: CASSPGIYEQYF. The CDR3 DNA is TGTGCCAGCAGTCCCGGGATCTACGAGCAGTACTTC.

This clonotype came up many times. The J gene is TRBJ1-5, the V gene TRBV12-3 or TRBV12-4, with D unresolved. The CDR3 is 12 residues long. V was clipped by 5 bases and J by 7 bases, with 9 bases between them. CDR3 DNA: TGTGCCAGCAGTAAGGTGGGGCAGCCCCAGCATTTT. Translated: CASSKVGQPQHF.

Many counts were recorded for this clonotype. This chain links TRBV4-2 with TRBJ2-7, with D maybe TRBD1 (5 bases). The CDR3 length is 12 residues. CDR1 and CDR2 from the germline V gene are LGHNA and YNFKEQ. Trimming cost V 3 bases and J 2 bases, with 5 bases left between them. CDR3 sequence reads: CASSQGPYEQYF. The CDR3 DNA reads TGTGCCAGCAGCCAGGGGCCCTACGAGCAGTACTTC.

This clonotype was picked up many times. The chain couples TRBV20-1 to TRBJ2-5; TRBD2 aligns across 14 bases. Germline CDR1 and CDR2: DFQATT and SNEGSKA (reference sequence). The CDR3 runs to 16 residues. The ends lost 5 bases at V and 4 bases at J; junction bases unmatched: 9. This chain's CDR3 is CSAPTLTSGRGETQYF. CDR3 nucleotide sequence: TGCAGTGCTCCCACTCTGACTAGCGGGAGGGGAGAGACCCAGTACTTC.

This clonotype was recorded many times. The chain combines TRBV5-1 with TRBJ2-1; 10 nucleotides align to TRBD1. This CDR3 has 13 residues. Germline assignment: CDR1 SGHRS and CDR2 YFSETQ. V trimming: 3 bases; J trimming: 7 bases; junction bases outside the gene matches: 1. CDR3 bases: TGCGCCAGCAGCTGGACAGGGGGGAATGAGCAGTTCTTC. This gives the protein CASSWTGGNEQFF.

This clonotype showed up many times. The V and J genes are TRBV20-1 and TRBJ2-1; D might be TRBD1 (6 bases). The CDR3 has 13 residues. Germline CDR1 DFQATT, CDR2 SNEGSKA (reference sequence). V lost 3 bases and J 7 bases, leaving 13 bases between the germline ends. The CDR3 protein is CSASHQGPNEQFF. As DNA, the CDR3 is TGCAGTGCTAGTCACCAGGGGCCGAATGAGCAGTTCTTC.

This clonotype was recorded at least ten times. The V call is TRBV11-2, the J call TRBJ2-4, with 8 bases matching TRBD1. Germline V gene sequence: CDR1 SGHAT, CDR2 FQNNGV. Germline trimming cut 5 bases from V and 8 bases from J; bases unmatched to any gene: 11. The CDR3 extends over 15 amino acids. For the CDR3, the DNA is TGTGCCAGCAGCGTTTTCGCCGACAGGGGCGACATTCAGTACTTC. Protein product: CASSVFADRGDIQYF.

This clonotype was observed a handful of times. J is TRBJ2-7 and V is TRBV2; D remains ambiguous. The germline V gene has CDR1 SNHLY and CDR2 FYNNEI. The CDR3 is 14 amino acids. Between the trimmed V and J ends, which lost 1 base and 7 bases, there was a span of 14 bases. The CDR3 DNA reads TGTGCCAGCAGTGAAGGCCAGGCCTCCGGTGAGCAGTACTTC. Its protein is CASSEGQASGEQYF.

This chain links TRBV4-1 with TRBJ2-7; D uncertain. Looked up from germline, CDR1 is MGHRA and CDR2 is YSYEKL. The CDR3 is made up of 18 amino acids. The ends were cut back, 1 base at V and 2 bases at J, with 21 bases in the middle. The CDR3 spells CASSQARGPGPLTYEQYF. CDR3 bases: TGCGCCAGCAGCCAAGCGAGAGGTCCGGGCCCACTAACCTACGAGCAGTACTTC.

Ten or more counts support this clonotype. This chain joins TRBV9 and TRBJ2-5, with D tentatively TRBD2 (5 bases). This CDR3 is 16 amino acids long. V was clipped by 0 bases and J by 1 base, with 13 bases between them. From germline, CDR1 is SGDLS and CDR2 YYNGEE. CDR3 region: CASSVEGRRAQETQYF. The DNA of the CDR3 is TGTGCCAGCAGCGTAGAAGGGAGAAGGGCCCAAGAGACCCAGTACTTC.

This clonotype was observed many times. The chain uses TRBV7-2 and TRBJ2-7, with TRBD1 matching 7 bases. The V and J ends lost 5 bases and 6 bases, in that order; junction bases with no gene match: 10. Germline loops: CDR1 SGHTA, CDR2 FQGNSA. The CDR3 contains 14 residues. CDR3 residues: CASSNQDRIVEQYF. The CDR3 coding sequence is TGTGCCAGCAGCAACCAGGACAGGATCGTCGAGCAGTACTTC.

This clonotype was detected many times. This sequence joins TRBV12-3 or TRBV12-4 and TRBJ1-1; D is ambiguous. This CDR3 has 12 amino acids. Trimming stripped 3 bases from V and 7 bases from J, with 9 bases between. The CDR3 spells CASSFQDGEAFF. The CDR3 coding sequence is TGTGCCAGCAGTTTTCAGGACGGTGAAGCTTTCTTT.

This clonotype was found many times. The chain employs TRBV5-1 and TRBJ2-5, with 9 nucleotides matching TRBD2. CDR1 is SGHRS, CDR2 YFSETQ, per germline. The CDR3 runs 15 residues. V lost 4 bases, J lost 4 bases, and 8 bases stayed unmatched. CDR3 DNA sequence: TGCGCCAGCAGCCCCGGGACTAGCAACCCAGAGACCCAGTACTTC. Protein product: CASSPGTSNPETQYF.

The table lists this clonotype with many counts. The chain is built from TRBV5-1 and TRBJ1-2; D not certain. Trimming left V 0 bases short and J 8 bases short, with 5 bases between. In germline, CDR1 is SGHRS, CDR2 YFSETQ. There are 11 residues in the CDR3. The CDR3 nucleotides read TGCGCCAGCAGCTTGGCGGGGGGCTACACCTTC. Protein: CASSLAGGYTF.

This clonotype appeared many times. J is TRBJ2-3 and V is TRBV7-7; perhaps TRBD1 as D (6 bases). Germline CDR1 reads SSHAT; CDR2 reads FNYEAQ (reference sequence). The germline V and J ends were trimmed by 2 bases and 4 bases, with 22 bases remaining between them. The CDR3 runs to 18 residues. CDR3 in amino acids: CASSLKISHPGEADTQYF. CDR3 DNA sequence: TGTGCCAGCAGCTTAAAGATCAGTCATCCAGGGGAAGCAGATACGCAGTATTTT.

The sample holds many counts of this clonotype. CDR3 loop: CASSVEGGAYNEQFF. CDR3 bases: TGTGCCAGCAGCGTAGAAGGGGGCGCCTACAATGAGCAGTTCTTC. This sequence joins TRBV9 and TRBJ2-1; 7 bases are shared with TRBD1. V shed 0 bases and J 2 bases; nucleotides not matched to a gene: 2. The CDR3 is made up of 15 amino acids. The germline gives CDR1 SGDLS, CDR2 YYNGEE.

This clonotype was seen more than once but under ten times. V and J are TRBV24-1 and TRBJ1-5; tentatively, D is TRBD1 (6 bases). The CDR3 is 13 amino acids. Germline CDR1 KGHDR, CDR2 SFDVKD. The V gene lost 4 bases and the J gene lost 7 bases, with 10 bases spanning the gap. The CDR3 DNA sequence: TGTGCCACCAGTGAAGGGGGTGGACAGCCCCAGCATTTT. Translated: CATSEGGGQPQHF.

This clonotype was seen ten or more times. The chain has TRBV20-1 and TRBJ1-2, with D possibly TRBD1 on 6 matching bases. This CDR3 is 17 amino acids long. CDR1 and CDR2 (germline): DFQATT, SNEGSKA (reference sequence). Trimming stripped 0 bases from V and 1 base from J, with 18 bases between. The CDR3 loop reads CSARDEGGDGVNYGYTF. The DNA for the CDR3 is TGCAGTGCTAGAGATGAAGGGGGGGACGGGGTTAACTATGGCTACACCTTC.

This clonotype turned up a few times. The chain joins TRBV5-1 to TRBJ2-3, with D tentatively TRBD1 (8 bases). The CDR3 covers 15 residues. CDR1 is SGHRS, CDR2 YFSETQ, per germline. V was pared by 2 bases and J by 5 bases, with 15 bases between. CDR3 loop: CASSLQGGHRDTQYF. Written as DNA, the CDR3 is TGCGCCAGCAGCTTACAGGGGGGGCACCGAGATACGCAGTATTTT.

The chain joins TRBV28 to TRBJ2-7; D could derive from TRBD1 or TRBD2 (5 bases each). There are 13 residues in the CDR3. The V gene's germline CDR1 is MDHEN and CDR2 SYDVKM. Between the trimmed V and J ends, which lost 6 bases and 3 bases, there was a span of 12 bases. The CDR3 spells CASRGTALYEQYF. CDR3 DNA: TGTGCCAGCAGGGGGACGGCTCTCTACGAGCAGTACTTC. The full variable domain, its missing parts supplied by reference TRBV28 and TRBJ2-7, is DVKVTQSSRYLVKRTGEKVFLECVQDMDHENMFWYRQDPGLGLRLIYFSYDVKMKEKGDIPEGYSVSREKKERFSLILESASTNQTSMYLCASRGTALYEQYFGPGTRLTVT.